This T cell receptor (beta chain) comes out of a study of stem cell transplantation in POMP-related autoinflammatory disease. Germline CDR1 reads LNHDA; CDR2 reads SQIVND (reference sequence). The CDR3 is 12 amino acids. The V and J ends lost 10 bases and 7 bases respectively, with 13 bases between them. The repertoire was sequenced with immunoSEQ multiplex PCR; TCRdb's copy has only in-frame clones and lacks some. The sample lists about 68,000 clones, approximately 90% occurring once. V gene TRBV19 combines with J gene TRBJ2-2; D possibly corresponds to TRBD2 (5 bases). The receptor was isolated from a human patient with POMP-related autoinflammation and immune dysregulation (PRAID). Some of these T cells may belong to the graft donor. The sample here was CD4+ T cells from PBMCs, taken after stem cell transplantation. The CDR3 spells CATSWRRGELFF. The CDR3, as DNA: TGTGCCACGTCCTGGAGGCGCGGGGAGCTGTTTTTT.